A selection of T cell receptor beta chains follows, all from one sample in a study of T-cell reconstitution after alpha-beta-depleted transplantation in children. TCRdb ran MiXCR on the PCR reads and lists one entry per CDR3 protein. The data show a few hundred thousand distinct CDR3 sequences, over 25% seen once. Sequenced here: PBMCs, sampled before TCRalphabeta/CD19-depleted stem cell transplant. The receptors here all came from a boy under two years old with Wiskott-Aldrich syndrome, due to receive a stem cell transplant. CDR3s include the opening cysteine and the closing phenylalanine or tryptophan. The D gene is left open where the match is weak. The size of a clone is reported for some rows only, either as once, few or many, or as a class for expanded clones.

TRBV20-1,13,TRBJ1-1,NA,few,CSARDGRTYEAFF,TGCAGTGCTAGAGATGGGAGGACCTACGAAGCTTTCTTT
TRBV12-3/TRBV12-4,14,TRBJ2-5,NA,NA,CASSLVLAGETQYF,TGTGCCAGCAGTTTAGTGCTAGCAGGGGAGACCCAGTACTTC
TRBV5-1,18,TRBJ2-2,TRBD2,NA,CASSSGLAGGFGTGELFF,TGCGCCAGCAGTTCCGGACTAGCGGGAGGGTTCGGAACCGGGGAGCTGTTTTTT
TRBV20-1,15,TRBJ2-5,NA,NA,CSASSTRSGPETQYF,TGCAGTGCTAGCTCCACTAGGTCGGGACCTGAGACCCAGTACTTC
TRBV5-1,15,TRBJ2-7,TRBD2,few,CASSSRAGEGYEQYF,TGCGCCAGCAGCTCTAGGGCGGGAGAGGGTTACGAGCAGTACTTC
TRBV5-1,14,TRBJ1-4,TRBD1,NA,CASSPGTGWAKLFF,TGCGCCAGCAGCCCCGGGACAGGGTGGGCAAAACTGTTTTTT
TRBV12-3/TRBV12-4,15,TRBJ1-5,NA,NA,CASNIRGDSNQPQHF,TGTGCCAGCAATATCAGGGGAGATAGCAATCAGCCCCAGCATTTT
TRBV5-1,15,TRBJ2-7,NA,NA,CASSELGARSYEQYF,TGCGCCAGCAGCGAACTCGGCGCACGCTCCTACGAGCAGTACTTC
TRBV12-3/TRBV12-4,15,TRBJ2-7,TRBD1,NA,CASSLGQGVPYEQYF,TGTGCCAGCAGTTTAGGACAGGGGGTCCCCTACGAGCAGTACTTC
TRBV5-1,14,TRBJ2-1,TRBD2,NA,CASDSGRPYNEQFF,TGCGCCAGCGATAGCGGGAGGCCCTACAATGAGCAGTTCTTC
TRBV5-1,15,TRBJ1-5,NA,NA,CASSLGAGIGQPQHF,TGCGCCAGCAGCTTGGGGGCAGGGATAGGGCAGCCCCAGCATTTT
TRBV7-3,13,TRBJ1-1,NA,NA,CASSQGTDFEAFF,TGTGCCAGCAGCCAGGGGACGGACTTTGAAGCTTTCTTT
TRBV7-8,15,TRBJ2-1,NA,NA,CASSLTDQWYNEQFF,TGTGCCAGCAGCTTAACGGACCAGTGGTACAATGAGCAGTTCTTC
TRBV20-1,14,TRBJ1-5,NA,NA,CSASAGTRNQPQHF,TGCAGTGCTAGCGCGGGAACAAGGAATCAGCCCCAGCATTTT
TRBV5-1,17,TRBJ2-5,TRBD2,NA,CASAWGLAGGHQETQYF,TGCGCCAGCGCGTGGGGGCTAGCGGGAGGACACCAAGAGACCCAGTACTTC
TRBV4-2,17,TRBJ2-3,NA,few,CASSQDPVTGSTDTQYF,TGTGCCAGCAGCCAAGATCCCGTGACAGGCTCCACAGATACGCAGTATTTT
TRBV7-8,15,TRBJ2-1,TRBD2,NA,CASSPGTSTYNEQFF,TGTGCCAGCAGCCCCGGGACTAGCACTTACAATGAGCAGTTCTTC
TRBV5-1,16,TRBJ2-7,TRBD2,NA,CASSLEGAGVVYEQYF,TGCGCCAGCAGCTTGGAAGGAGCGGGAGTTGTATACGAGCAGTACTTC
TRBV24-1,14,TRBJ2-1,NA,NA,CATSDPDFLNEQFF,TGTGCCACCAGTGACCCCGACTTCCTCAATGAGCAGTTCTTC
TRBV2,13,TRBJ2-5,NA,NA,CASRLDQGETQYF,TGTGCCAGCAGATTGGACCAAGGGGAGACCCAGTACTTC
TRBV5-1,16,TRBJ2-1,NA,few,CASSLGLPNSYNEQFF,TGCGCCAGCAGCTTGGGCCTACCAAACTCCTACAATGAGCAGTTCTTC
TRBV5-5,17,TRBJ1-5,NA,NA,CASSLVGRGIRNQPQHF,TGTGCCAGCAGCTTGGTAGGGAGAGGTATACGCAATCAGCCCCAGCATTTT
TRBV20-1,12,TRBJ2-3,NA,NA,CSARPGPDTQYF,TGCAGTGCTAGACCCGGACCAGATACGCAGTATTTT
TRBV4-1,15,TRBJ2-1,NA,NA,CASSPMRRAYNEQFF,TGCGCCAGCAGCCCCATGAGGAGGGCGTACAATGAGCAGTTCTTC
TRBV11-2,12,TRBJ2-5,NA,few,CASARDSATQYF,TGTGCCAGCGCTAGAGATAGCGCGACCCAGTACTTC
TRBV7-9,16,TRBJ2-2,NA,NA,CASSLDGGVVTGELFF,TGTGCCAGCAGCCTGGATGGCGGAGTGGTCACCGGGGAGCTGTTTTTT
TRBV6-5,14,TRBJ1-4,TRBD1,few,CASSYVQGNEKLFF,TGTGCCAGCAGTTACGTACAGGGGAATGAAAAACTGTTTTTT
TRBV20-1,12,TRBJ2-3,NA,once,CSAQEGADTQYF,TGCAGTGCCCAAGAAGGGGCAGATACGCAGTATTTT
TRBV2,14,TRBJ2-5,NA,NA,CASSFAWSWETQYF,TGTGCCAGCAGTTTTGCGTGGTCCTGGGAGACCCAGTACTTC